These 28 T cell receptor beta chains originate from one sample sequenced in a study of blood T cell repertoires in COVID-19. The protocol was immunoSEQ multiplex PCR, while the TCRdb copy is restricted to in-frame clones and leaves out a portion. Among approximately 440,000 clones listed, roughly nine tenths were seen once. The sample taken for sequencing was PBMCs or T cells enriched from blood (not recorded which). Every receptor here comes from a woman under 30 who had recovered from COVID-19.

The chain is built from TRBV6-7 and TRBJ1-1; D perhaps matches TRBD1 (5 bases). TRBV6-7 is labeled an ORF, and its function is uncertain. Deletions cut 0 bases from V and 1 base from J, with 18 bases between. The CDR3 loop spans 18 amino acids. Written as DNA, the CDR3 is TGTGCCAGCAGTTACTCGAGAGGGGAGGAAGGGCCGAACACTGAAGCTTTCTTT. This codes for CASSYSRGEEGPNTEAFF.

This rearrangement joins TRBV6-5 to TRBJ2-5; the D gene is possibly TRBD1 (6 bases). The CDR3 sequence is 13 residues long. Germline V CDR1 and CDR2: MNHEY, SVGAGI. V lost 5 bases, J lost 1 base, and 8 bases lay in between. The CDR3 spells CASSRTAQETQYF. The CDR3 region has the DNA TGTGCCAGCAGTAGGACAGCCCAAGAGACCCAGTACTTC.

This sequence joins TRBV7-8 and TRBJ1-4; no firm D call. This CDR3 region has 16 residues. V was shortened by 1 base and J by 8 bases, with 17 bases between the two germline ends. Germline-derived CDR1 and CDR2 are SGHVS and FQNEAQ. In DNA form, the CDR3 reads TGTGCCAGCAGCTTAGTTGCGGCAGACCCGAGGGAAAAACTGTTTTTT. It yields the protein CASSLVAADPREKLFF. The entire variable domain, with the rest obtained from reference TRBV7-8 and TRBJ1-4, is as follows: GAGVSQSPRYKVAKRGQDVALRCDPISGHVSLFWYQQALGQGPEFLTYFQNEAQLDKSGLPSDRFFAERPEGSVSTLKIQRTQQEDSAVYLCASSLVAADPREKLFFGSGTQLSVL.

This rearrangement joins TRBV10-3 to TRBJ2-3; D gene uncertain. The V and J ends lost 10 bases and 2 bases respectively, with 10 bases between them. The germline gives CDR1 ENHRY, CDR2 SYGVKD. The CDR3 totals 12 residues. CDR3 sequence: CATLDFTDTQYF. In DNA, the CDR3 is TGTGCCACCCTCGACTTCACAGATACGCAGTATTTT.

The V and J genes are TRBV19 and TRBJ2-5; D not certain. Germline lookup yields CDR1 LNHDA and CDR2 SQIVND (reference sequence). The CDR3 loop spans 14 amino acids. V was trimmed by 5 bases and J by 5 bases, leaving 15 bases between them. The CDR3 nucleotides read TGTGCCAGTAGTCCCCGCGCCAACGGGGAGACCCAGTACTTC. Its protein is CASSPRANGETQYF.

The chain combines TRBV11-2 with TRBJ2-5; 7 bases align to TRBD2. After removal of 4 bases from V and 2 bases from J, the junction contained 13 bases not matched to a gene. This CDR3 comprises 17 residues. Germline V gene lookup returns CDR1 SGHAT and CDR2 FQNNGV. DNA of the CDR3: TGTGCCAGCAGCTCCCTCCGGGTAGCGGGCGATCAAGAGACCCAGTACTTC. The encoded protein is CASSSLRVAGDQETQYF.

The chain has TRBV10-1 and TRBJ2-7; perhaps TRBD1 as D (5 bases). The germline gives CDR1 WNHNN, CDR2 SYGVQD (reference sequence). This CDR3 has 15 amino acids. Between the trimmed V and J ends, which lost 4 bases and 2 bases, there was a span of 15 bases. CDR3 sequence reads: CASSAGRDLPYEQYF. In DNA form, the CDR3 reads TGCGCCAGCAGTGCTGGCAGGGATCTTCCCTACGAGCAGTACTTC.

This clone was detected a few times. The gene calls are TRBV29-1 and TRBJ1-5; D gene ambiguous. The CDR3 contains 12 residues. V gave up 5 bases and J gave up 5 bases, with 10 bases separating them. Per the germline V gene, CDR1 is SQVTM and CDR2 is ANQGSEA. CDR3 sequence: CSVREKDQPQHF. The DNA for the CDR3 is TGCAGCGTTAGGGAGAAGGATCAGCCCCAGCATTTT.

V is TRBV2 and J is TRBJ1-1; D gene uncertain. The V gene's germline CDR1 is SNHLY and CDR2 FYNNEI. V dropped 4 bases and J dropped 0 bases, with 12 bases sitting between them. The CDR3 totals 15 residues. CDR3 coding DNA: TGTGCCAGCAGTGCGCAGGCGAATTTGAACACTGAAGCTTTCTTT. Encoded protein: CASSAQANLNTEAFF.

This clone was found once. J is TRBJ1-3 and V is TRBV11-2, with TRBD1 as a possible D gene (6 bases). CDR1 and CDR2 from the germline V gene are SGHAT and FQNNGV. V was cut by 1 base and J by 0 bases, with 13 bases left in between. This CDR3 comprises 17 residues. The CDR3 nucleotides are TGTGCCAGCAGCTTAGCCCGGGACATCCCCTCTGGAAACACCATATATTTT. Translated, it gives CASSLARDIPSGNTIYF.

The chain has TRBV5-6 and TRBJ1-5; 11 bases line up with TRBD1. V trimming: 2 bases; J trimming: 1 base; junction bases outside the gene matches: 5. The CDR3 is 17 residues long. The germline CDR1 and CDR2 sequences are SGHDT and YYEEEE. The CDR3 spells CASSLRTGGLSNQPQHF. CDR3 coding DNA: TGTGCCAGCAGCTTAAGGACAGGGGGCTTGAGCAATCAGCCCCAGCATTTT.

This clone was found once. The rearrangement uses TRBV6-5 and TRBJ2-1, with D possibly being TRBD2 (5 bases). Germline V gene lookup returns CDR1 MNHEY and CDR2 SVGAGI. The V gene lost 6 bases and the J gene lost 5 bases, with 14 bases spanning the gap. CDR3 length: 14 residues. CDR3 DNA sequence: TGTGCCAGCAGAGACTATTCTCTTCACAATGAGCAGTTCTTC. This gives the protein CASRDYSLHNEQFF.

The J gene is TRBJ1-2, the V gene TRBV28; 8 positions agree with TRBD1. V was clipped by 5 bases and J by 4 bases; unmatched bases: 9. CDR1 and CDR2 (germline): MDHEN, SYDVKM. The CDR3 totals 15 residues. The CDR3 loop is CASSTFGQGAYGYTF. The CDR3 DNA reads as TGTGCCAGCAGTACTTTCGGACAGGGTGCCTATGGCTACACCTTC.

This clone has just one count. The rearrangement uses TRBV6-5 and TRBJ2-5; D is unresolved. CDR1 and CDR2 from the germline V gene are MNHEY and SVGAGI. The V and J ends lost 0 bases and 4 bases respectively, with 3 bases between them. The CDR3 extends over 12 amino acids. This CDR3 is CASSYSSETQYF. The CDR3 coding sequence is TGTGCCAGCAGTTACTCCTCAGAGACCCAGTACTTC.

This chain links TRBV7-2 with TRBJ2-1; 7 bases are a match to TRBD2. V was pared by 0 bases and J by 7 bases, with 12 bases of the junction left unmatched. Looked up from germline, CDR1 is SGHTA and CDR2 is FQGNSA. The CDR3 spans 17 residues. CDR3: CASSLALGLAAGNEQFF. The CDR3 nucleotides are TGTGCCAGCAGCTTAGCGCTGGGGCTAGCGGCGGGAAATGAGCAGTTCTTC.

The chain carries TRBV2 and TRBJ2-3, with D possibly TRBD1 on 6 matching bases. The germline V gene encodes CDR1 SNHLY and CDR2 FYNNEI. The CDR3 totals 14 residues. The V gene lost 7 bases and the J gene lost 4 bases, with 15 bases spanning the gap. The CDR3 loop reads CASIRGINADTQYF. CDR3 coding DNA: TGTGCCAGCATAAGGGGGATAAACGCAGATACGCAGTATTTT.

This chain links TRBV6-5 with TRBJ2-5; 8 nucleotides align to TRBD2. Germline lookup yields CDR1 MNHEY and CDR2 SVGAGI. The V and J ends lost 4 bases and 2 bases, in that order; junction bases with no gene match: 3. The CDR3 is 14 amino acids. The CDR3 loop reads CASSLTSGQETQYF. The CDR3 bases are TGTGCCAGCAGTTTAACTAGCGGACAAGAGACCCAGTACTTC.

V usage is TRBV5-1 and J usage is TRBJ2-7, with D possibly matching TRBD1 (5 bases). V was pared by 4 bases and J by 7 bases, with 18 bases between. CDR1 is SGHRS, CDR2 YFSETQ, per germline. This CDR3 region has 14 residues. The CDR3 nucleotides read TGCGCCAGCAGCCCTGGGGCCGGCCCCAGTGAGCAGTACTTC. This gives the protein CASSPGAGPSEQYF.

The chain couples TRBV28 to TRBJ1-1, with D possibly being TRBD1 (5 bases). V was trimmed by 3 bases and J by 4 bases, leaving 12 bases between them. This CDR3 has 14 residues. CDR1 is MDHEN and CDR2 is SYDVKM in the germline V gene. CDR3 protein: CASSFAKGSTEAFF. The CDR3 region has the DNA TGTGCCAGCAGTTTTGCTAAGGGGTCCACTGAAGCTTTCTTT. Supplemented by reference TRBV28 and TRBJ1-1, the full variable domain reads DVKVTQSSRYLVKRTGEKVFLECVQDMDHENMFWYRQDPGLGLRLIYFSYDVKMKEKGDIPEGYSVSREKKERFSLILESASTNQTSMYLCASSFAKGSTEAFFGQGTRLTVV.

V gene TRBV14 combines with J gene TRBJ1-1; tentatively, D is TRBD1 (5 bases). Germline loops: CDR1 SGHDN, CDR2 FVKESK. Trimming stripped 4 bases from V and 2 bases from J, with 17 bases between. CDR3 length: 16 residues. The CDR3 DNA follows: TGTGCCAGCAGCCCTTTCGGGCAGGGAGGAAACACTGAAGCTTTCTTT. Translating gives CASSPFGQGGNTEAFF.

The V and J genes are TRBV9 and TRBJ1-2; D uncertain. The CDR3 is 14 residues long. The V gene lost 0 bases and the J gene lost 4 bases, with 10 bases spanning the gap. Germline assignment: CDR1 SGDLS and CDR2 YYNGEE. CDR3 coding DNA: TGTGCCAGCAGCGTAGCCGGGGAAGGCTATGGCTACACCTTC. Encoded protein: CASSVAGEGYGYTF.

The chain employs TRBV30 and TRBJ2-3, with D possibly TRBD1 on 7 matching bases. The CDR3 covers 14 residues. V was clipped by 7 bases and J by 3 bases, with 17 bases between them. Germline CDR1 reads GTSNPN; CDR2 reads SVGIG (reference sequence). Written as DNA, the CDR3 is TGTGCCTTAAGACAGGGAGGTACAACAGATACGCAGTATTTT. Protein product: CALRQGGTTDTQYF. Using reference TRBV30 and TRBJ2-3 for the parts outside the CDR3, the full variable domain is SQTIHQWPATLVQPVGSPLSLECTVEGTSNPNLYWYRQAAGRGLQLLFYSVGIGQISSEVPQNLSASRPQDRQFILSSKKLLLSDSGFYLCALRQGGTTDTQYFGPGTRLTVL.

On this clone: Other DNA sequences from this sample encode an identical CDR3 as well. This rearrangement joins TRBV2 to TRBJ2-7; 7 nucleotides align to TRBD1. Germline loops: CDR1 SNHLY, CDR2 FYNNEI. The CDR3 has 14 amino acids. Losses at the gene ends were 1 base for V and 2 bases for J; bases not matched to a gene: 2. CDR3 amino acids: CASSEETGPYEQYF. The CDR3 DNA reads as TGTGCCAGCAGTGAAGAGACAGGGCCCTACGAGCAGTACTTC. Looking up the rest from reference TRBV2 and TRBJ2-7 gives the full variable domain: EPEVTQTPSHQVTQMGQEVILRCVPISNHLYFYWYRQILGQKVEFLVSFYNNEISEKSEIFDDQFSVERPDGSNFTLKIRSTKLEDSAMYFCASSEETGPYEQYFGPGTRLTVT.

This chain connects TRBV28 to TRBJ2-5; 10 positions agree with TRBD2. Germline CDR1 MDHEN, CDR2 SYDVKM. This CDR3 is 15 amino acids long. Germline trimming cut 0 bases from V and 3 bases from J; bases unmatched to any gene: 1. In DNA form, the CDR3 reads TGTGCCAGCAGTTTATGGCTAGCGGGAGAAGAGACCCAGTACTTC. Translating it yields CASSLWLAGEETQYF. Full variable domain (outside the CDR3, taken from reference TRBV28 and TRBJ2-5): DVKVTQSSRYLVKRTGEKVFLECVQDMDHENMFWYRQDPGLGLRLIYFSYDVKMKEKGDIPEGYSVSREKKERFSLILESASTNQTSMYLCASSLWLAGEETQYFGPGTRLLVL.

The chain links TRBV6-1 to TRBJ1-2; possibly TRBD1 for D (5 bases). The length of the CDR3 is 17 residues. Germline V CDR1 and CDR2: MNHNS, SASEGT. The ends were cut back, 3 bases at V and 8 bases at J, with 25 bases in the middle. CDR3 sequence reads: CASSDFYRIPPFLGYTF. CDR3 DNA sequence: TGTGCCAGCAGTGACTTTTACAGGATCCCCCCGTTTTTAGGCTACACCTTC.

The V and J genes are TRBV30 and TRBJ1-6; TRBD1 matches 11 bases. Unmatched junction bases numbered 3, after V lost 4 bases and J lost 10 bases. In germline, CDR1 is GTSNPN, CDR2 SVGIG (reference sequence). CDR3 length: 13 residues. CDR3 sequence reads: CAWIRDRGSPLHF. As DNA, the CDR3 is TGTGCCTGGATCCGGGACAGGGGGTCACCCCTCCACTTT.

The V gene is TRBV5-8, the J gene TRBJ1-2; TRBD1 agrees at 8 bases. This CDR3 is 14 amino acids long. Trimming removed 5 bases from V and 2 bases from J; junction bases left unmatched: 5. Germline values: CDR1 SGHTS, CDR2 YDEGEE. DNA of the CDR3: TGTGCCAGCAGTCCAACAGGGGGAAACTATGGCTACACCTTC. It translates to CASSPTGGNYGYTF.

This clone was picked up one time. V and J are TRBV29-1 and TRBJ1-2; TRBD1 is a possible D gene (6 bases). The germline V gene has CDR1 SQVTM and CDR2 ANQGSEA. Trimming left V 7 bases short and J 3 bases short, with 15 bases between. This CDR3 region has 13 residues. The CDR3 is CSAGTGRDYGYTF. The CDR3 DNA reads as TGCAGCGCCGGCACAGGGCGGGACTATGGCTACACCTTC.